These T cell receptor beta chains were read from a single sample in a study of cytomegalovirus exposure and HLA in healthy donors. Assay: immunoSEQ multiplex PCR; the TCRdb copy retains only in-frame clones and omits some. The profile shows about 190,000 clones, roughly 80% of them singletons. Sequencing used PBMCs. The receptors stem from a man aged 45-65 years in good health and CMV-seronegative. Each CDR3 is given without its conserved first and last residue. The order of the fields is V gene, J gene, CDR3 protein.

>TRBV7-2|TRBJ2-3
ASRPPSGGAEADTQY
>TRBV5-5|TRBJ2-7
ASSRTVNSYEQY
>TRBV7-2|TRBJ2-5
ASSLSGGAGETQY
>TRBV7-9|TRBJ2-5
ASSLHSQETQY
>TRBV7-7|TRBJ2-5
ASSSGYRETQY
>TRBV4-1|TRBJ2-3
ASSKISGGAGITDTQY
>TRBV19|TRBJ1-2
ASSNREHYGYT
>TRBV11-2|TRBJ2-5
ASSPGGIAGGLETQY
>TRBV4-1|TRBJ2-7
ASSQERSGGFS
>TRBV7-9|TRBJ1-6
ASSSRAGGSPLH
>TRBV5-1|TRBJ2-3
ASSTGGTDTQY
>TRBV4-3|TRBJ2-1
ASSQDHFGVQF
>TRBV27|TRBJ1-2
ASSPNRGAGGYT
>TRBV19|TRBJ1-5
ASRRSESNQPQH
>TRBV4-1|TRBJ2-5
ASSHAGLAGSKWGGQETQY
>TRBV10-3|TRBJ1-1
AISRAGGAQNTEAF
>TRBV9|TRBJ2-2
ASSVGLAGNTGELF
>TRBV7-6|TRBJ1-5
ASSLAGQGQNQPQH
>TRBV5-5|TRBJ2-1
ASSLQGALNEQF
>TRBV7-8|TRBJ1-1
ASSLARADNEAF
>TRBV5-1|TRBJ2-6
ASSLTRQGGSGANVLT
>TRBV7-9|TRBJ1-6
ASSPFGGGNSPLH
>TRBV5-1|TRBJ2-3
ASSLQGEGGTQY
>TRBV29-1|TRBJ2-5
SVVGGGEETQY
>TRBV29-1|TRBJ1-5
SVREGVNQPQH
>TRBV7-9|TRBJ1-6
ASSLAPTGAYNSPLH
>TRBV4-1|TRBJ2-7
ASSQEAGPAYEQY
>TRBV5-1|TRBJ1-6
ASRSLEGSYNSPLH
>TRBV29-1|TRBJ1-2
SVEDRGYGYT
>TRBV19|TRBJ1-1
ASSGGTGMNTEAF
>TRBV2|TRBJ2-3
ASTAGGGADTQY
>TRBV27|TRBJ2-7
ASSLDPRGLDYEQY
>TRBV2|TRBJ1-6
ASSLQGVERDSPLH
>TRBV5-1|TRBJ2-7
ASSQSGEGQY
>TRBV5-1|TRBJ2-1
ASSLAGSGGNEQF